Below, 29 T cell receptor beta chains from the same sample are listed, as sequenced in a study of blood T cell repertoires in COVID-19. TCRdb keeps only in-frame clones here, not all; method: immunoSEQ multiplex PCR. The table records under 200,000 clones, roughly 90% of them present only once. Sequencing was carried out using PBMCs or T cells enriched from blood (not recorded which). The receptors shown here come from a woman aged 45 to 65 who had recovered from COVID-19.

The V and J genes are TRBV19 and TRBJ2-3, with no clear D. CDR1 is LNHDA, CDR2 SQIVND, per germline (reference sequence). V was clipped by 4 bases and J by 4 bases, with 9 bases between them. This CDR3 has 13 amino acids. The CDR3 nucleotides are TGTGCCAGTAGTAGGGCAGTTTCAGATACGCAGTATTTT. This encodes CASSRAVSDTQYF.

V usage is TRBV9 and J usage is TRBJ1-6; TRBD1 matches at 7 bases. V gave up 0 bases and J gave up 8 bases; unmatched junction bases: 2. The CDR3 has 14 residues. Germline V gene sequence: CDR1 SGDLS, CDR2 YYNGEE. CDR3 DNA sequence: TGTGCCAGCAGCGTAGCTCAGGGGGATTCACCCCTCCACTTT. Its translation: CASSVAQGDSPLHF.

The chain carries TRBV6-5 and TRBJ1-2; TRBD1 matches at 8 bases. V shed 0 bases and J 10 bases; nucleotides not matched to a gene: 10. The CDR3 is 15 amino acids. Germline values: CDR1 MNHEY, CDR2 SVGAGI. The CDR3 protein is CASSYSMTGAVPYTF. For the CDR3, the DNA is TGTGCCAGCAGTTACTCTATGACAGGGGCCGTCCCCTACACCTTC.

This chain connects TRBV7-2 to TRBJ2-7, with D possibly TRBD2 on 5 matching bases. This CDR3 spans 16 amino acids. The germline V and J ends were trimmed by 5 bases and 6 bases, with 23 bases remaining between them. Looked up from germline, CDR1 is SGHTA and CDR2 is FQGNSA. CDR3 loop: CASSPATSLGIGEQYF. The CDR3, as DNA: TGTGCCAGCAGCCCTGCCACTTCACTAGGAATTGGCGAGCAGTACTTC.

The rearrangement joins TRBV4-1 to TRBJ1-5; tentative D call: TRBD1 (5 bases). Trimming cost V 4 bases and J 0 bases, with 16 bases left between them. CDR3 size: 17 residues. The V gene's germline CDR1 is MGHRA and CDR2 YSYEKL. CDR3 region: CASSPGDRPNSNQPQHF. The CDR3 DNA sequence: TGCGCCAGCAGCCCCGGAGACAGACCTAATAGCAATCAGCCCCAGCATTTT.

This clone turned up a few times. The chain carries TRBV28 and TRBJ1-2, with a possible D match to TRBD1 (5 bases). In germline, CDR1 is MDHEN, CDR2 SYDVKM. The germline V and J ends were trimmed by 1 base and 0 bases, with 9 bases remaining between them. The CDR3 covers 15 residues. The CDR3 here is CASSLFGGPNYGYTF. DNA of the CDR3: TGTGCCAGCAGTTTATTCGGGGGTCCTAACTATGGCTACACCTTC.

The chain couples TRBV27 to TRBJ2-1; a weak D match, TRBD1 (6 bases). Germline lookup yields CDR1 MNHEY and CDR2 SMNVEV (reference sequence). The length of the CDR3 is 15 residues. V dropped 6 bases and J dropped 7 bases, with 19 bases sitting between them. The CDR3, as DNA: TGTGCCAGCAGCCTACCTACAGGGTATCAAAATGAGCAGTTCTTC. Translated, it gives CASSLPTGYQNEQFF.

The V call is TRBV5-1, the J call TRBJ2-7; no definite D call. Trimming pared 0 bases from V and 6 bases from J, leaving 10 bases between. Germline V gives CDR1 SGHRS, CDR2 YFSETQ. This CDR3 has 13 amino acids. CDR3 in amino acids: CASSLAQPGEQYF. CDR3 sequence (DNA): TGCGCCAGCAGCTTGGCACAGCCTGGCGAGCAGTACTTC.

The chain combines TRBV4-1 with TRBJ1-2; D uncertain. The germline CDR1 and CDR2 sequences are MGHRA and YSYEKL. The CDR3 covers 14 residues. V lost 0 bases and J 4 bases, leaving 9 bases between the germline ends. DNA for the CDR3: TGCGCCAGCAGCCAAGAGGGCCAGGTCTATGGCTACACCTTC. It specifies CASSQEGQVYGYTF.

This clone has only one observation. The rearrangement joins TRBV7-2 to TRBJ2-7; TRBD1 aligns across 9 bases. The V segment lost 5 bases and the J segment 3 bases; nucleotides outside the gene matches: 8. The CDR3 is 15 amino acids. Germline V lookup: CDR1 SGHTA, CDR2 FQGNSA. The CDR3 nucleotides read TGTGCCAGCAGCGGACCGGGACAGGGAAACTACGAGCAGTACTTC. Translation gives CASSGPGQGNYEQYF.

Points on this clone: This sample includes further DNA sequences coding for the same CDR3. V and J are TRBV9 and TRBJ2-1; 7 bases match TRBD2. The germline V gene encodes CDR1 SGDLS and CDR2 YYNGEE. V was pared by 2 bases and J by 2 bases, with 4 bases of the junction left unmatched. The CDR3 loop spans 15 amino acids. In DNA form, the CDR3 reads TGTGCCAGCAGCGTGGGCGGGGGTGCCTACAATGAGCAGTTCTTC. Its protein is CASSVGGGAYNEQFF.

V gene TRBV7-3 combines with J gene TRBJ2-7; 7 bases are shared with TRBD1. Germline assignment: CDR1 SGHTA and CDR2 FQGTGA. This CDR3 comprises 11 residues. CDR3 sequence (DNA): TGTGTCCCTGGGACAGAAGCCGAGCAGTACTTC. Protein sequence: CVPGTEAEQYF.

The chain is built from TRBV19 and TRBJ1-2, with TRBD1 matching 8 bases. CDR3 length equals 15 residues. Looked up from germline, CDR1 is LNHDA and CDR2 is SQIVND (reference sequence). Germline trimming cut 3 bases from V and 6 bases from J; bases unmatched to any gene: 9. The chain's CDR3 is CASSMTGAEANGYTF. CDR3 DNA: TGTGCCAGTAGTATGACAGGGGCAGAGGCGAATGGCTACACCTTC.

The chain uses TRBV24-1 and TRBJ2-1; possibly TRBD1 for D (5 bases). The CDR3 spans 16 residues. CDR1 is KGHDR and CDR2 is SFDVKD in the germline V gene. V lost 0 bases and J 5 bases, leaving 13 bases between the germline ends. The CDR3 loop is CATSDLSTGLHNEQFF. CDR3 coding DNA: TGTGCCACCAGTGATTTGAGCACAGGTCTACACAATGAGCAGTTCTTC.

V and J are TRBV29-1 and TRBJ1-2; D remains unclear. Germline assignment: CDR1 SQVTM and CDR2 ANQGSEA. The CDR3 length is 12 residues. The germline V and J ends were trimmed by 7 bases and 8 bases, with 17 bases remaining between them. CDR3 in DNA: TGCAGCGCCACTCGGAGGGAGGGCGGCTACACCTTC. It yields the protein CSATRREGGYTF.

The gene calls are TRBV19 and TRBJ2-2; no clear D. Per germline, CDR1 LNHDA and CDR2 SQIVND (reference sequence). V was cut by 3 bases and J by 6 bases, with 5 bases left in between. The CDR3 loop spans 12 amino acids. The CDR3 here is CASSILSGELFF. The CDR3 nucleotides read TGTGCCAGTAGTATTCTCTCCGGGGAGCTGTTTTTT.

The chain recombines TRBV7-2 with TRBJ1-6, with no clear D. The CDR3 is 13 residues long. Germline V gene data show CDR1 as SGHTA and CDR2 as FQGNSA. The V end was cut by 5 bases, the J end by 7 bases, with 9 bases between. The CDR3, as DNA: TGTGCCAGCAGCGGGAGGGCGAATTCACCCCTCCACTTT. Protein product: CASSGRANSPLHF.

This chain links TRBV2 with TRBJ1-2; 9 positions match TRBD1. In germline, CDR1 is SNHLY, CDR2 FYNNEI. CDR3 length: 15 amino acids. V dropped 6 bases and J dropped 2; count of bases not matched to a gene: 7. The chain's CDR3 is CASRPRDRANYGYTF. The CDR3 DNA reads TGTGCCAGCAGACCCCGGGACAGGGCAAACTATGGCTACACCTTC. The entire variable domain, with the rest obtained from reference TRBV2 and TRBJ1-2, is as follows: EPEVTQTPSHQVTQMGQEVILRCVPISNHLYFYWYRQILGQKVEFLVSFYNNEISEKSEIFDDQFSVERPDGSNFTLKIRSTKLEDSAMYFCASRPRDRANYGYTFGSGTRLTVV.

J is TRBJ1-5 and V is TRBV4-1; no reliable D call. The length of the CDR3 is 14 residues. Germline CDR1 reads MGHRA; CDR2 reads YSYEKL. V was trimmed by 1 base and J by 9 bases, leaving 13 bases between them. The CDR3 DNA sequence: TGCGCCAGCAGCCAAGTCGGTTCGGGAGCGCCCCAGCATTTT. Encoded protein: CASSQVGSGAPQHF.

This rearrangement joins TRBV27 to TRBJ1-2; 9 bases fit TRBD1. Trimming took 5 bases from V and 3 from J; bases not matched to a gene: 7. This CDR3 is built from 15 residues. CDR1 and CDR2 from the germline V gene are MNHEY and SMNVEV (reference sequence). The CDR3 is CASSGGQGLDYGYTF. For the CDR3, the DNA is TGTGCCAGCAGTGGGGGACAGGGCCTGGACTATGGCTACACCTTC.

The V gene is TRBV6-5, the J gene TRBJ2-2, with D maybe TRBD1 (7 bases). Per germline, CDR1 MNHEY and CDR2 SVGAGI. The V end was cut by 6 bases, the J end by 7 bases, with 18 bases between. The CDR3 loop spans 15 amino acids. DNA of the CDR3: TGTGCCAGCAGGGCAGGGGGGTTGATGGTCGGGGAGCTGTTTTTT. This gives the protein CASRAGGLMVGELFF.

This CDR3 is CASSPRKAAVNTEAFF. CDR3 DNA: TGTGCCAGCTCACCACGTAAGGCTGCGGTGAACACTGAAGCTTTCTTT. This chain uses TRBV18 with TRBJ1-1; no clear D gene. Per germline, CDR1 KGHSH and CDR2 LQKENI. This CDR3 has 16 residues. The V end lost 1 base, the J end lost 0 bases, and 12 bases lay between the germline ends.

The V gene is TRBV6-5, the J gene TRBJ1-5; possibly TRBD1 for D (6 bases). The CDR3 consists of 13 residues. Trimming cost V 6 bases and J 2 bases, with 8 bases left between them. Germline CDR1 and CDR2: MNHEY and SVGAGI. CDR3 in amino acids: CASRQGGNQPQHF. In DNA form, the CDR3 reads TGTGCCAGCAGACAGGGAGGCAATCAGCCCCAGCATTTT.

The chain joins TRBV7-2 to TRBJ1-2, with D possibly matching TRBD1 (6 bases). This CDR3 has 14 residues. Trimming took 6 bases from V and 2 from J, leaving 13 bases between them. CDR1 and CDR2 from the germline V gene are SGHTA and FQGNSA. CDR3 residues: CASRFAGANYGYTF. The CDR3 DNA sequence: TGTGCCAGCAGGTTCGCAGGGGCGAACTATGGCTACACCTTC.

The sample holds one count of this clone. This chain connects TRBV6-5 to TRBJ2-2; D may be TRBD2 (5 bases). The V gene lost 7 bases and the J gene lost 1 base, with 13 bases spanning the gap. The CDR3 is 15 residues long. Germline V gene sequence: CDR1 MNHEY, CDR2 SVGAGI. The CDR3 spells CASKRADKNTGELFF. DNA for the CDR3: TGTGCCAGCAAGAGGGCAGACAAGAACACCGGGGAGCTGTTTTTT.

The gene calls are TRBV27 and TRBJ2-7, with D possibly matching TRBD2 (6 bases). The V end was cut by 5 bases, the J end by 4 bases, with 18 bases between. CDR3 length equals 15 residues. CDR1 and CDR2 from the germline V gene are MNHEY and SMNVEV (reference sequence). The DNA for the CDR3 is TGTGCCAGCAGTCCCGGGGCGCCTGGGGGGTACGAGCAGTACTTC. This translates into CASSPGAPGGYEQYF.

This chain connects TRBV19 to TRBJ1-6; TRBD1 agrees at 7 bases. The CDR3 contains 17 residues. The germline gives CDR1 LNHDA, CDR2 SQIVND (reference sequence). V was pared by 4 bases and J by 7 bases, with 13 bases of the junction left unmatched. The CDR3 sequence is CASSTGGPGQSNSPLHF. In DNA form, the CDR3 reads TGTGCCAGTAGTACAGGGGGACCGGGACAATCCAATTCACCCCTCCACTTT.

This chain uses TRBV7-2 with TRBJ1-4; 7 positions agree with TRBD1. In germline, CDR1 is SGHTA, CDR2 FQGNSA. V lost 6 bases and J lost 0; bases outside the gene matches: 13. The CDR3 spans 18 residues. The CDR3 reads CASRRKGGSGATNEKLFF. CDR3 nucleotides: TGTGCCAGCAGGCGTAAAGGGGGCTCGGGAGCAACTAATGAAAAACTGTTTTTT.

The CDR3 DNA reads TGTGCCAGTAAGTTCGGGACTGAAGCTTTCTTT. It translates to CASKFGTEAFF. The chain links TRBV19 to TRBJ1-1; D remains ambiguous. The CDR3 has 11 residues. From germline, CDR1 is LNHDA and CDR2 SQIVND (reference sequence). Trimming left V 7 bases short and J 5 bases short, with 8 bases between.